This T cell receptor (beta chain) was sequenced during a study of T cell responses to AZD1222 COVID-19 vaccine. Looking at the study overall: Samples with a second dose at about 4 or about 12 weeks were pooled together. Findings and limits, study-wide: Donors were largely white British and mainly female; clonal diversity was possibly underestimated. Nearly half of spike-specific TCRs reportedly go after variant regions that carry no mutations.

As to this clone: Its antigen is not known.

Sequenced by immunoSEQ multiplex PCR; TCRdb stores in-frame clones only, minus some. The sample shows 150,000 to 200,000 clones, nearly 95% of them seen only once. Germline-derived CDR1 and CDR2 are LGHDT and YNNKEL (reference sequence). The ends were cut back, 1 base at V and 4 bases at J, with 7 bases in the middle. This CDR3 contains 13 residues. The starting material was peripheral blood, obtained on day 0 of AZD1222 vaccination. The TCR originated in an adult in good health. The chain carries TRBV3-1 (or the pseudogene TRBV3-2) and TRBJ1-1; TRBD1 might be the D (5 bases). The DNA of the CDR3 is TGTGCCAGCAGCCAAGGGGGGTTCACTGAAGCTTTCTTT. It encodes CASSQGGFTEAFF.